The 5 T cell receptor beta chains given below trace back to one sample, sequenced in a study of early T cells in non-severe SARS-CoV-2 infection. TCRdb passed the 5' RACE reads through MiXCR, listing each CDR3 protein once. This sample carries 55,000 to 80,000 distinct CDR3 sequences, roughly 10% of them seen once, and the ten largest clones take 5% to 6.5%. The sample was whole blood. These receptors were collected from an adult who was a healthcare worker with PCR-confirmed SARS-CoV-2 infection or an uninfected control (not recorded which).

This clonotype appeared many times. This chain links TRBV29-1 with TRBJ2-7; 7 nucleotides line up with TRBD1. The CDR3 consists of 12 residues. Losses at the gene ends were 5 bases for V and 4 bases for J; bases not matched to a gene: 5. Germline CDR1 reads SQVTM; CDR2 reads ANQGSEA. The CDR3 loop is CSVRGQQYEQYF. The DNA of the CDR3 is TGCAGCGTTCGGGGACAGCAGTACGAGCAGTACTTC.

The rearrangement joins TRBV9 to TRBJ2-7; D tentatively reads TRBD1 or TRBD2 (5 bases each). Trimming took off 4 bases at V and 5 bases at J, with 13 bases between the two ends. The CDR3 runs 13 residues. Germline lookup yields CDR1 SGDLS and CDR2 YYNGEE. This CDR3 is CASSSGQGNEQYF. The CDR3 nucleotides read TGTGCCAGCAGCTCGGGGCAGGGTAACGAGCAGTACTTC. The variable domain in full, with the rest retrieved from reference TRBV9 and TRBJ2-7, is DSGVTQTPKHLITATGQRVTLRCSPRSGDLSVYWYQQSLDQGLQFLIQYYNGEERAKGNILERFSAQQFPDLHSELNLSSLELGDSALYFCASSSGQGNEQYFGPGTRLTVT.

There are many counts of this clonotype. The V call is TRBV19, the J call TRBJ2-1, with 9 bases aligning to TRBD2. Germline trimming cut 7 bases from V and 2 bases from J; bases unmatched to any gene: 9. The CDR3 spans 16 residues. The germline CDR1 and CDR2 sequences are LNHDA and SQIVND (reference sequence). CDR3 DNA sequence: TGTGCCAGTAAACTTGGCGGGAGGGGCACCTACAATGAGCAGTTCTTC. Translating gives CASKLGGRGTYNEQFF.

This clonotype was counted many times. The V call is TRBV7-8, the J call TRBJ1-1; D remains ambiguous. The germline CDR1 and CDR2 sequences are SGHVS and FQNEAQ. This CDR3 comprises 12 residues. Between the trimmed V and J ends, which lost 2 bases and 6 bases, there was a span of 7 bases. The DNA of the CDR3 is TGTGCCAGCAGCTTAACCGGGGCTGAAGCTTTCTTT. Its translation: CASSLTGAEAFF.

The chain couples TRBV9 to TRBJ2-3, with unresolved D. V lost 1 base and J 2 bases, leaving 11 bases between the germline ends. The CDR3 spans 15 residues. In germline, CDR1 is SGDLS, CDR2 YYNGEE. In DNA form, the CDR3 reads TGTGCCAGCAGCGTATTCAGTTCCCACACAGATACGCAGTATTTT. It is translated as CASSVFSSHTDTQYF.